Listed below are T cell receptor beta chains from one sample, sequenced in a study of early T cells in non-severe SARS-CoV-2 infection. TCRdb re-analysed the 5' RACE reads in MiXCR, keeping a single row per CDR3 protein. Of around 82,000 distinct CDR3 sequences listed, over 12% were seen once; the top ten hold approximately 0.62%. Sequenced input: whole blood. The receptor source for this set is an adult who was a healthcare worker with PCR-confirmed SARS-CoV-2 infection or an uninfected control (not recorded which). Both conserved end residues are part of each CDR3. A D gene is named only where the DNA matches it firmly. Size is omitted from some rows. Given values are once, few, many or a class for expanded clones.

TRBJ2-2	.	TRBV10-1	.	CASSGGQNTGELFF	TGCGCCAGCAGCGGGGGACAGAACACCGGGGAGCTGTTTTTT
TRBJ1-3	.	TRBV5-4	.	CASTHRDSGNTIYF	TGTGCCAGCACTCACAGGGACTCTGGAAACACCATATATTTT
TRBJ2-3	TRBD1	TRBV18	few	CASSPLGGTGNTDTQYF	TGTGCCAGCTCCCCATTAGGGGGGACAGGGAACACAGATACGCAGTATTTT
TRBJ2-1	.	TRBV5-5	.	CASSLGFLSNNEQFF	TGTGCCAGCAGCTTGGGGTTCTTATCGAACAATGAGCAGTTCTTC
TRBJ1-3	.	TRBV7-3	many	CASSLAPGNTIYF	TGTGCCAGCAGCTTGGCCCCTGGAAACACCATATATTTT
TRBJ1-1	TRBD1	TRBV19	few	CASSSRQGWSEAFF	TGTGCCAGTAGTTCCCGACAGGGTTGGTCTGAAGCTTTCTTT
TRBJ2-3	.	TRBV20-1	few	CSASAADTQYF	TGCAGTGCTAGCGCCGCAGATACGCAGTATTTT
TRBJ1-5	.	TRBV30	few	CAWSDSYRGDHQPQHF	TGTGCCTGGAGTGATTCGTATCGGGGAGACCATCAGCCCCAGCATTTT
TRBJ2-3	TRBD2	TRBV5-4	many	CASSFHLVGAGRLDTQYF	TGTGCCAGCAGCTTCCACCTGGTAGGAGCGGGGCGCCTGGATACGCAGTATTTT
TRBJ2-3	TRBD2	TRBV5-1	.	CASSLPSGVDTDTQYF	TGCGCCAGCAGCCTCCCGAGCGGGGTGGACACAGATACGCAGTATTTT
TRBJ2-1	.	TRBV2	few	CASFPLGNEQFF	TGTGCCAGCTTTCCCTTAGGCAATGAGCAGTTCTTC
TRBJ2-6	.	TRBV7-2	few	CASSIRAGGANVLTF	TGTGCCAGCAGCATAAGGGCCGGTGGGGCCAACGTCCTGACTTTC
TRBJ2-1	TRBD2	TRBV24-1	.	CATAKPAGGWYNEQFF	TGTGCCACCGCAAAGCCAGCGGGGGGTTGGTACAATGAGCAGTTCTTC
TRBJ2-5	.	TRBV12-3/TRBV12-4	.	CASSLSFGGGETQYF	TGTGCCAGCAGTTTATCGTTCGGGGGCGGGGAGACCCAGTACTTC
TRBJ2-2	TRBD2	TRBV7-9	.	CASSLSAGGPTGELFF	TGTGCCAGCAGCTTATCCGCGGGGGGCCCCACCGGGGAGCTGTTTTTT
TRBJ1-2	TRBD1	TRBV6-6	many	CAIDVPGQNLRTF	TGTGCCATCGATGTACCGGGACAGAACCTGAGGACCTTC
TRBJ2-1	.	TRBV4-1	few	CASSQDWLNYNEQFF	TGCGCCAGCAGCCAAGATTGGCTTAACTACAATGAGCAGTTCTTC
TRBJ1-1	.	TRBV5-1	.	CASSLVSKGTNTEAFF	TGCGCCAGCAGCTTGGTTTCCAAGGGGACGAACACTGAAGCTTTCTTT
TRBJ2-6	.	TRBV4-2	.	CASSQDLRSGLSGANVLTF	TGTGCCAGCAGCCAAGATCTTCGGTCAGGCCTCTCTGGGGCCAACGTCCTGACTTTC
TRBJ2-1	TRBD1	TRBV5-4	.	CASSFGTASNEQFF	TGTGCCAGCAGCTTCGGGACAGCTTCGAATGAGCAGTTCTTC
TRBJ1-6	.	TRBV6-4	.	CASSEDRSNSPLHF	TGTGCCAGCAGTGAGGACAGATCTAATTCACCCCTCCACTTT
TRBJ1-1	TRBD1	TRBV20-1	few	CSATRLQGGQGNTEAFF	TGCAGTGCTACCCGATTACAGGGGGGACAGGGCAACACTGAAGCTTTCTTT
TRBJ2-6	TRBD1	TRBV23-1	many	CASSQRGQGISGANVLTF	TGCGCCAGCAGTCAAAGGGGACAGGGCATCTCTGGGGCCAACGTCCTGACTTTC
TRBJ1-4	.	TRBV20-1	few	CSAPATNEKLFF	TGCAGTGCACCAGCAACTAATGAAAAACTGTTTTTT
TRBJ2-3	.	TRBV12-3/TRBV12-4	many	CASSSAAGAPSQYF	TGTGCCAGCAGCTCGGCGGCGGGGGCTCCATCGCAGTATTTT
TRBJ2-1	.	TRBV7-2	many	CASSLVRGRNEQFF	TGTGCCAGCAGCTTAGTTCGGGGCCGCAATGAGCAGTTCTTC
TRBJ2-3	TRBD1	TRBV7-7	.	CASSLAPSGGGGTQYF	TGTGCCAGCAGCTTAGCCCCGTCAGGGGGCGGAGGTACGCAGTATTTT